These 20 T cell receptor beta chains originate from one sample sequenced in a study of blood T cell repertoires in COVID-19. Only in-frame clones appear in the TCRdb table, and some are missing; sequencing was by immunoSEQ multiplex PCR. This repertoire shows tens of thousands of clones, approximately 78% found once; its top ten account for roughly 14%. Sequencing used peripheral blood. These receptors originate from a human donor with acute or convalescent COVID-19. The donor label of this sample is uncertain.

The CDR3 nucleotides read TGTGCCTGGAGCCCGGGACAGGGGGCGGCAGATACGCAGTATTTT. It is translated as CAWSPGQGAADTQYF. The gene calls are TRBV30 and TRBJ2-3, with TRBD1 matching over 12 bases. This CDR3 region has 15 residues. Germline trimming cut 3 bases from V and 4 bases from J; bases unmatched to any gene: 5. Germline CDR1 reads GTSNPN; CDR2 reads SVGIG (reference sequence).

The table lists this clone with a few counts. This rearrangement joins TRBV7-2 to TRBJ1-1; D remains unclear. This CDR3 is built from 15 residues. Germline V gene data show CDR1 as SGHTA and CDR2 as FQGNSA. Trimming stripped 5 bases from V and 5 bases from J, with 18 bases between. CDR3 bases: TGTGCCAGCAGCCCTCTAGCAGGCCAATATACTGAAGCTTTCTTT. Translation gives CASSPLAGQYTEAFF.

The chain couples TRBV7-2 to TRBJ1-2; TRBD1 aligns across 7 bases. Germline CDR1 SGHTA, CDR2 FQGNSA. There are 14 residues in the CDR3. V shed 2 bases and J 4 bases; nucleotides not matched to a gene: 4. The CDR3 here is CASSLQTGIYGYTF. The CDR3, as DNA: TGTGCCAGCAGCTTACAGACAGGGATCTATGGCTACACCTTC.

In this sample, this clone turned up once. The V gene is TRBV4-3, the J gene TRBJ2-7; TRBD2 aligns across 9 bases. The junction had 18 bases not matched to a gene; V was cut back by 0 bases and J by 6 bases. The germline V gene has CDR1 LGHNA and CDR2 YSLEER. This CDR3 has 19 amino acids. Here the CDR3 DNA reads TGCGCCAGCAGCCAAGATACGGGGAGGGGCGGGGGGGCAGAAGCCGAGCAGTACTTC. Its translation is CASSQDTGRGGGAEAEQYF.

The chain recombines TRBV4-2 with TRBJ1-2; 9 bases agree with TRBD1. This CDR3 comprises 14 residues. The V gene's germline CDR1 is LGHNA and CDR2 YNFKEQ. The V segment lost 1 base and the J segment 8 bases; nucleotides outside the gene matches: 5. The CDR3 loop is CASSQGDRGEGYTF. CDR3 coding DNA: TGTGCCAGCAGCCAAGGAGACAGGGGGGAAGGCTACACCTTC.

The chain employs TRBV3-1 (or the pseudogene TRBV3-2) and TRBJ2-1; 8 bases are shared with TRBD2. This CDR3 is built from 15 residues. Germline assignment: CDR1 LGHDT and CDR2 YNNKEL (reference sequence). J gave up 2 bases and V 4 bases, and 4 bases lay outside the gene matches. CDR3 region: CASSRIAGPYNEQFF. The CDR3 bases are TGTGCCAGCAGCCGGATAGCGGGACCCTACAATGAGCAGTTCTTC.

This clone was found once. The chain uses TRBV7-3 and TRBJ1-1, with D perhaps TRBD1 (6 bases). Trimming left V 5 bases short and J 7 bases short, with 11 bases between. Germline values: CDR1 SGHTA, CDR2 FQGTGA. The CDR3 totals 12 residues. CDR3 protein: CASSPGTLEAFF. In DNA, the CDR3 is TGTGCCAGCAGCCCCGGGACACTTGAAGCTTTCTTT.

This clone has a handful of counts. This chain joins TRBV9 and TRBJ2-1, with a possible D match to TRBD1 (5 bases). V was clipped by 0 bases and J by 5 bases, with 12 bases between them. This CDR3 has 15 amino acids. Germline V lookup: CDR1 SGDLS, CDR2 YYNGEE. CDR3 DNA sequence: TGTGCCAGCAGCGTAGCAGGGCTCCACCACAATGAGCAGTTCTTC. Translation: CASSVAGLHHNEQFF.

The rearrangement uses TRBV9 and TRBJ1-1; TRBD1 aligns across 8 bases. The trim removed 3 bases at V and 8 bases at J, leaving 6 bases unmatched. Per the germline V gene, CDR1 is SGDLS and CDR2 is YYNGEE. The CDR3 runs to 13 residues. CDR3 in DNA: TGTGCCAGCAGCGCTCAGGGGGCAGGCGAAGCTTTCTTT. Translation: CASSAQGAGEAFF.

V is TRBV5-5 and J is TRBJ2-3; 12 bases are a match to TRBD2. The CDR3 extends over 17 amino acids. The J segment lost 5 bases and the V segment lost 4 bases, leaving 11 bases of the junction unmatched. Germline CDR1 is SGHKS and CDR2 is YYEKEE (reference sequence). CDR3: CASSPRTSGDRGDTQYF. CDR3 coding DNA: TGTGCCAGCAGCCCACGGACTAGCGGGGACCGGGGAGATACGCAGTATTTT.

The chain is built from TRBV4-2 and TRBJ1-4, with a possible D match to TRBD1 (6 bases). The CDR3 has 15 residues. V gave up 6 bases and J gave up 6 bases, with 17 bases separating them. Germline V gene data show CDR1 as LGHNA and CDR2 as YNFKEQ. CDR3 sequence: CASRKGQSPDEKLFF. The CDR3 DNA reads as TGTGCCAGCAGAAAAGGACAGAGCCCCGATGAAAAACTGTTTTTT.

The gene calls are TRBV11-3 and TRBJ2-5, with TRBD2 identical over 9 bases. V was pared by 0 bases and J by 6 bases, with 5 bases of the junction left unmatched. The germline V gene encodes CDR1 SGHNT and CDR2 YENEEA. This CDR3 is 15 amino acids long. The CDR3 loop is CASSLEGTSPKTQYF. CDR3 sequence (DNA): TGTGCCAGCAGCTTAGAGGGGACTAGCCCCAAGACCCAGTACTTC.

This clone was seen just once. The V gene is TRBV20-1, the J gene TRBJ2-3; 13 bases fit TRBD2. Losses at the gene ends were 3 bases for V and 2 bases for J; bases not matched to a gene: 14. Germline V CDR1 and CDR2: DFQATT, SNEGSKA (reference sequence). The CDR3 is 19 amino acids. As DNA, the CDR3 is TGCAGTGCTAGTTTGCCGGGACTAGCGGGGTCTCGCAACACAGATACGCAGTATTTT. Residues: CSASLPGLAGSRNTDTQYF.

The chain recombines TRBV6-1 with TRBJ1-2; 12 bases are shared with TRBD1. Germline V lookup: CDR1 MNHNS, CDR2 SASEGT. The CDR3 is 17 amino acids. V was pared by 0 bases and J by 4 bases, with 6 bases of the junction left unmatched. Written as DNA, the CDR3 is TGTGCCAGCAGTGAAGCAGGGACAGGGGGCTTCGGCTATGGCTACACCTTC. It encodes CASSEAGTGGFGYGYTF.

In this sample, this clone turned up a few times. The V call is TRBV12-5, the J call TRBJ1-1, with D perhaps TRBD1 (6 bases). V gave up 2 bases and J gave up 5 bases, with 12 bases separating them. The CDR3 covers 14 residues. Germline CDR1 LGHNT, CDR2 FRNRAP. DNA of the CDR3: TGTGCTAGTGGTTTGCAAGGGGGTTTGACTGAAGCTTTCTTT. It translates to CASGLQGGLTEAFF.

The V gene is TRBV6-6, the J gene TRBJ1-4, with TRBD1 identical over 10 bases. The CDR3 runs 13 residues. Looked up from germline, CDR1 is MNHNY and CDR2 is SVGAGI (reference sequence). V lost 8 bases to trimming and J lost 7 bases; unmatched junction nucleotides: 4. CDR3: CASGDRGSEKLFF. CDR3 coding DNA: TGTGCCAGCGGGGACAGGGGAAGTGAAAAACTGTTTTTT.

The CDR3 nucleotides read TGTGCCAGTAGTAGACAGGACACTGAAGCTTTCTTT. It codes for CASSRQDTEAFF. V usage is TRBV19 and J usage is TRBJ1-1; possible D gene TRBD1, 6 bases. The ends were cut back, 4 bases at V and 3 bases at J, with 6 bases in the middle. In germline, CDR1 is LNHDA, CDR2 SQIVND (reference sequence). This CDR3 has 12 residues. The full variable domain, completed using reference TRBV19 and TRBJ1-1, is DGGITQSPKYLFRKEGQNVTLSCEQNLNHDAMYWYRQDPGQGLRLIYYSQIVNDFQKGDIAEGYSVSREKKESFPLTVTSAQKNPTAFYLCASSRQDTEAFFGQGTRLTVV.

This rearrangement joins TRBV2 to TRBJ1-2, with D maybe TRBD1 (6 bases). Germline V lookup: CDR1 SNHLY, CDR2 FYNNEI. Trimming stripped 7 bases from V and 7 bases from J, with 19 bases between. CDR3 size: 14 residues. In nucleotides, the CDR3 is TGTGCCAGCATGCGGTCAGGGGCCCCTCCTGGCTACACCTTC. The encoded protein is CASMRSGAPPGYTF.

The gene calls are TRBV5-1 and TRBJ1-2; no firm D call. The germline CDR1 and CDR2 sequences are SGHRS and YFSETQ. Trimming took 4 bases from V and 6 from J, leaving 19 bases between them. CDR3 length: 15 amino acids. Here the CDR3 DNA reads TGCGCCAGCAGCCTCTCACCCGGGGAAGTCGATGGCTACACCTTC. Residues: CASSLSPGEVDGYTF.

The V gene is TRBV29-1, the J gene TRBJ2-2, with TRBD2 as a possible D gene (7 bases). The CDR3 consists of 12 residues. The germline V and J ends were trimmed by 8 bases and 7 bases, with 14 bases remaining between them. Germline V gene sequence: CDR1 SQVTM, CDR2 ANQGSEA. This chain's CDR3 is CSTRGGGGELFF. Written as DNA, the CDR3 is TGCAGCACCCGAGGGGGGGGCGGGGAGCTGTTTTTT.